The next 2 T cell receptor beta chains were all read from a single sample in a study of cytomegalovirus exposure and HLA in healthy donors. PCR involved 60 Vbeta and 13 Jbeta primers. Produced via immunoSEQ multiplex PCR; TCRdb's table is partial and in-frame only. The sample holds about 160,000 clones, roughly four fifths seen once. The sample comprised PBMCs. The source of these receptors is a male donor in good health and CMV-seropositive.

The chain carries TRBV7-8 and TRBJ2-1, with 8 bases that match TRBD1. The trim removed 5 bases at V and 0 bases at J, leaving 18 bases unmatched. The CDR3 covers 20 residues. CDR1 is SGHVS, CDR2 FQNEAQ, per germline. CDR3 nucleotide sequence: TGTGCCAGCAGCCGTAGACCGGGACAGGTTCTTTTGAGCTCCTACAATGAGCAGTTCTTC. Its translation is CASSRRPGQVLLSSYNEQFF.

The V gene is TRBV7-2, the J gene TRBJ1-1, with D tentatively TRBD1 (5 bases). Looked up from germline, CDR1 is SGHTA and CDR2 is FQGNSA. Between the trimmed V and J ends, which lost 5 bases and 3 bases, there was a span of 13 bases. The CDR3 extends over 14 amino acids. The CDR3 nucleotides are TGTGCCAGCAGCCCCACAGGTGGATACACTGAAGCTTTCTTT. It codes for CASSPTGGYTEAFF.